The 22 T cell receptor beta chains presented below share a single source sample, sequenced in a study of blood T cell repertoires in COVID-19. The protocol was immunoSEQ multiplex PCR, while the TCRdb copy is restricted to in-frame clones and leaves out a portion. The sample comprises 180,000 or so clones, around 85% of which are singletons, and 6.2% rests with the top ten. The sequenced sample was PBMCs or T cells enriched from blood (not recorded which). Source of these receptors: a middle-aged man who had recovered from COVID-19.

The chain couples TRBV5-4 to TRBJ1-6; 7 bases are a match to TRBD1. Germline lookup yields CDR1 SGHNT and CDR2 YYREEE (reference sequence). The CDR3 contains 16 residues. Unmatched junction bases numbered 6, after V lost 0 bases and J lost 6 bases. CDR3 loop: CASSLAGTATNSPLHF. CDR3 DNA: TGTGCCAGCAGCTTGGCCGGGACAGCTACTAATTCACCCCTCCACTTT.

This rearrangement joins TRBV24-1 to TRBJ1-6, with 10 nucleotides matching TRBD1. This CDR3 is 15 amino acids long. J lost 8 bases, V lost 4 bases, and 4 bases had no gene match. CDR1 and CDR2 (germline): KGHDR, SFDVKD. CDR3 sequence reads: CATSDAGQGDSPLHF. CDR3 DNA: TGTGCCACCAGTGACGCAGGACAGGGGGATTCACCCCTCCACTTT.

The chain employs TRBV28 and TRBJ1-1; D possibly corresponds to TRBD1 (6 bases). The germline gives CDR1 MDHEN, CDR2 SYDVKM. The CDR3 covers 13 residues. Trimming took 3 bases from V and 7 from J, leaving 12 bases between them. The CDR3 sequence is CASSFKTGLEAFF. The CDR3 DNA sequence: TGTGCCAGCAGTTTTAAGACAGGCCTTGAAGCTTTCTTT.

The chain combines TRBV10-3 with TRBJ1-4; the D is unclear. The germline CDR1 and CDR2 sequences are ENHRY and SYGVKD. CDR3 length equals 16 residues. V lost 0 bases and J 0 bases, leaving 8 bases between the germline ends. CDR3 bases: TGTGCCATCAGTGAGTCCCGCGTTGCAACTAATGAAAAACTGTTTTTT. It codes for CAISESRVATNEKLFF.

The rearrangement joins TRBV5-6 to TRBJ2-2, with D tentatively TRBD1 (6 bases). In germline, CDR1 is SGHDT, CDR2 YYEEEE. CDR3 length: 16 residues. V was cut by 2 bases and J by 5 bases, with 16 bases left in between. The CDR3 spells CASSLWYRVGTGELFF. CDR3 DNA: TGTGCCAGCAGCTTATGGTACAGGGTTGGTACCGGGGAGCTGTTTTTT.

The rearrangement links TRBV6-2 or TRBV6-3 to TRBJ1-3, with no clear D. Germline V lookup: CDR1 MNHEY, CDR2 SVGEGT. CDR3 length equals 15 residues. Between the trimmed V and J ends, which lost 4 bases and 7 bases, there was a span of 17 bases. The CDR3 loop is CASSSPVRGGNTIYF. The CDR3 DNA reads TGTGCCAGCAGTTCCCCGGTTCGGGGAGGGAACACCATATATTTT.

This chain links TRBV19 with TRBJ1-5; unclear D gene. This CDR3 region has 15 residues. V dropped 4 bases and J dropped 0 bases, with 10 bases sitting between them. Germline loops: CDR1 LNHDA, CDR2 SQIVND (reference sequence). CDR3 protein: CASSKDFYSNQPQHF. The DNA of the CDR3 is TGTGCCAGTAGTAAGGACTTCTATAGCAATCAGCCCCAGCATTTT.

The rearrangement joins TRBV12-3 or TRBV12-4 to TRBJ1-1; D gene ambiguous. This CDR3 region has 12 residues. Trimming removed 5 bases from V and 1 base from J, with 5 bases in between. CDR3 protein: CASSTRNTEAFF. CDR3 nucleotide sequence: TGTGCCAGCAGTACAAGGAACACTGAAGCTTTCTTT.

The J gene is TRBJ1-1, the V gene TRBV3-1 (or the pseudogene TRBV3-2); 8 bases line up with TRBD1. This CDR3 contains 16 residues. Losses at the gene ends were 6 bases for V and 5 bases for J; bases not matched to a gene: 14. Germline values: CDR1 LGHDT, CDR2 YNNKEL (reference sequence). As DNA, the CDR3 is TGTGCCAGCAGACCTCTGTACCAGGGGGCGCGGACTGAAGCTTTCTTT. Its protein product is CASRPLYQGARTEAFF.

The V call is TRBV3-1 (or the pseudogene TRBV3-2), the J call TRBJ1-4, with 7 bases identical to TRBD1. In germline, CDR1 is LGHDT, CDR2 YNNKEL (reference sequence). The CDR3 has 15 amino acids. V shed 2 bases and J 8 bases; nucleotides not matched to a gene: 8. Here the CDR3 DNA reads TGTGCCAGCAGCCAACCCGCGACAGGGAGCGAAAAACTGTTTTTT. Translation gives CASSQPATGSEKLFF.

This chain uses TRBV27 with TRBJ1-6; D remains ambiguous. V gave up 10 bases and J gave up 6 bases, with 4 bases separating them. Looked up from germline, CDR1 is MNHEY and CDR2 is SMNVEV (reference sequence). The CDR3 is 10 amino acids. DNA of the CDR3: TGTGCCACTTTTAATTCACCCCTCCACTTT. Translating it yields CATFNSPLHF.

The rearrangement links TRBV6-1 to TRBJ2-7; D is perhaps TRBD1 (6 bases). This CDR3 comprises 12 residues. CDR1 is MNHNS, CDR2 SASEGT, per germline. Between the trimmed V and J ends, which lost 1 base and 9 bases, there was a span of 10 bases. As DNA, the CDR3 is TGTGCCAGCAGTGAAGACAGGGAAGGGCAGTACTTC. Its protein product is CASSEDREGQYF.

The chain recombines TRBV5-5 with TRBJ1-1, with TRBD1 identical over 7 bases. The ends lost 4 bases at V and 0 bases at J; junction bases unmatched: 15. Looked up from germline, CDR1 is SGHKS and CDR2 is YYEKEE (reference sequence). This CDR3 has 18 residues. In nucleotides, the CDR3 is TGTGCCAGCAGCCGGGCAGCACAGGGGACCTCCATGAACACTGAAGCTTTCTTT. Its protein product is CASSRAAQGTSMNTEAFF.

The gene calls are TRBV29-1 and TRBJ2-3; no firm D call. CDR3 length equals 15 residues. Trimming removed 5 bases at V and 3 bases at J, with 18 bases between. Germline V lookup: CDR1 SQVTM, CDR2 ANQGSEA. CDR3 loop: CSVQSRNLRTDTQYF. CDR3 nucleotide sequence: TGCAGCGTTCAATCCCGAAATCTTCGGACAGATACGCAGTATTTT.

There are a few counts of this clone. The chain is built from TRBV9 and TRBJ2-5, with 7 bases matching TRBD1. Per the germline V gene, CDR1 is SGDLS and CDR2 is YYNGEE. The CDR3 runs to 14 residues. With 4 bases clipped from V and 4 bases from J, the junction kept 7 bases outside the gene matches. CDR3 loop: CASSPGQAGETQYF. The CDR3 DNA reads as TGTGCCAGCAGCCCTGGACAGGCGGGAGAGACCCAGTACTTC.

The rearrangement links TRBV6-5 to TRBJ2-2; 9 positions agree with TRBD2. This CDR3 is built from 16 residues. The V gene end was trimmed by 3 bases and the J gene end by 3 bases; junction bases not matched to a gene: 5. Per germline, CDR1 MNHEY and CDR2 SVGAGI. The DNA for the CDR3 is TGTGCCAGCAGTTATGGGACTAGCTCTCACACCGGGGAGCTGTTTTTT. Translating it yields CASSYGTSSHTGELFF.

This clone was found once. The rearrangement joins TRBV5-4 to TRBJ2-7; D is perhaps TRBD1 (6 bases). The ends were cut back, 0 bases at V and 0 bases at J, with 16 bases in the middle. CDR3 length: 17 residues. Looked up from germline, CDR1 is SGHNT and CDR2 is YYREEE (reference sequence). The CDR3 nucleotides read TGTGCCAGCAGCTTGGACCTGGGGGCTCTGACCTCCTACGAGCAGTACTTC. Translated, it gives CASSLDLGALTSYEQYF.

The chain couples TRBV2 to TRBJ1-6; a possible D gene is TRBD1 (6 bases). Trimming took off 6 bases at V and 3 bases at J, with 12 bases between the two ends. The CDR3 runs 15 residues. Germline V gives CDR1 SNHLY, CDR2 FYNNEI. The CDR3 here is CASSVDRHYNSPLHF. For the CDR3, the DNA is TGTGCCAGCAGCGTAGACAGGCACTATAATTCACCCCTCCACTTT.

V is TRBV4-1 and J is TRBJ1-1; a weak D match, TRBD1 (5 bases). This CDR3 is 13 amino acids long. In germline, CDR1 is MGHRA, CDR2 YSYEKL. V lost 4 bases and J 5 bases, leaving 11 bases between the germline ends. The CDR3 sequence: CASSPPQGTEAFF. For the CDR3, the DNA is TGCGCCAGCAGCCCCCCCCAGGGAACTGAAGCTTTCTTT.

The chain is built from TRBV6-5 and TRBJ1-6; 7 positions agree with TRBD1. Germline CDR1 MNHEY, CDR2 SVGAGI. The CDR3 is 14 amino acids. V was clipped by 7 bases and J by 3 bases; unmatched bases: 3. In nucleotides, the CDR3 is TGTGCCAGCATGGGACAGAGCTATAATTCACCCCTCCACTTT. It translates to CASMGQSYNSPLHF.

V and J are TRBV28 and TRBJ2-2, with a weak D call TRBD1 (7 bases). The CDR3 extends over 15 amino acids. V lost 6 bases, J lost 4 bases, and 15 bases lay in between. CDR1 is MDHEN, CDR2 SYDVKM, per germline. The CDR3 sequence is CASRRRQGLTGELFF. CDR3 bases: TGTGCCAGCAGAAGGAGACAGGGACTCACCGGGGAGCTGTTTTTT.

The chain links TRBV6-5 to TRBJ1-1; D not certain. Per germline, CDR1 MNHEY and CDR2 SVGAGI. Trimming pared 2 bases from V and 2 bases from J, leaving 9 bases between. CDR3 length: 14 residues. The CDR3 region is CASSYGLGNTEAFF. CDR3 nucleotides: TGTGCCAGCAGTTACGGGCTGGGTAACACTGAAGCTTTCTTT.